Reported below is one TCR beta chain. PCR was performed a second time for about 6 to 12 cycles using a sample-barcoded 5' primer and a J-beta primer mix. MiXCR, applied by TCRdb to the 5' RACE reads, yields one record per CDR3 protein. This sample carries roughly 800,000 distinct CDR3 sequences, approximately 25% of them seen once, and the ten largest clones take 3% to 4%. This entry comes from a study of blood T cells in healthy people across ages. Per the germline V gene, CDR1 is LGHNT and CDR2 is FRNRAP. The CDR3 is 15 residues long. These same data were also listed under a study on T cells of mothers and their children. That source adds: A few healthy Caucasian mothers, along with their six children, were the donors. For the second PCR, the M1S primer put in sample barcodes and 2-4 random nucleotides. Relative to unrelated pairs, biologically related mother-child dyads exhibited marginally greater, non-significant overlap.

The receptor was isolated from a boy aged 5-17 years in good health. The V call is TRBV12-5, the J call TRBJ2-5, with 9 bases that match TRBD1. The J call may not be correct, given that the DNA end is closer to TRBJ2-1. Input material: blood. For the CDR3, the DNA is TGTGCTAGTGGTTCCGTGACAGGGGGACGGAATGAGCAGTTCTTC. Its protein product is CASGSVTGGRNEQFF.